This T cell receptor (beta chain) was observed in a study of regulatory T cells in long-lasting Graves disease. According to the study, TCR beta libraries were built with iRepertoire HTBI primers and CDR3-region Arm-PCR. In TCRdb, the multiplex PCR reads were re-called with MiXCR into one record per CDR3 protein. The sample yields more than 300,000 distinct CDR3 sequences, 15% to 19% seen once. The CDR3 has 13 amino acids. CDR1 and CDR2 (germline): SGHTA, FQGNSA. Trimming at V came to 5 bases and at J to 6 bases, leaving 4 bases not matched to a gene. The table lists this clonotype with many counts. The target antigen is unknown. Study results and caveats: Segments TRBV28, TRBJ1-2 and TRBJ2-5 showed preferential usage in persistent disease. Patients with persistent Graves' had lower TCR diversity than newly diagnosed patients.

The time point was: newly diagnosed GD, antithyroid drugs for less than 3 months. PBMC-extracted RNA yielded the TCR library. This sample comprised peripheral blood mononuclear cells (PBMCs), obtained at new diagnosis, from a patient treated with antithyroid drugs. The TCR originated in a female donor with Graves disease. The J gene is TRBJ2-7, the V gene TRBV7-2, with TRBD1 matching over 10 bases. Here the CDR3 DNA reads TGTGCCAGCAGCCTTAGGACAGGGGGCGAGCAGTACTTC. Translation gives CASSLRTGGEQYF.